The present TCR beta chain was sequenced within a study of T cells after yellow fever vaccination. This clonotype was counted at least ten times. Antigen specificity is unknown. Whole-study findings and limits: Highly abundant clonotypes carried over from the bulk population could end up in FACS-sorted repertoires as contaminants. Secondary responses were weaker yet peaked faster, day 5 versus 15. Some clonotypes, a small share, were shared between CD4 and CD8 compartments.

Production of TCR cDNA was by 5'RACE template switching, which also added a universal primer site and UMIs. TCRdb reprocessed the 5' RACE reads with MiXCR, giving one entry per CDR3 protein. The table includes tens of thousands of distinct CDR3 sequences, roughly 7.4% detected once. V lost 6 bases and J 6 bases, leaving 13 bases between the germline ends. Germline loops: CDR1 SGHKS, CDR2 YYEKEE (reference sequence). This CDR3 comprises 13 residues. Source: CD8+ T cells sorted from PBMCs, taken 15 days after the yellow fever booster vaccination. This chain connects TRBV5-5 to TRBJ2-1, with D possibly being TRBD1 (6 bases). The TCR comes from a man aged 25-45 years who received the YFV17D yellow fever vaccine. The CDR3 reads CASIRGQTNEQFF. In nucleotides, the CDR3 is TGTGCCAGCATCCGAGGACAGACCAATGAGCAGTTCTTC.